This paragraph covers one T cell receptor beta chain sequence. The sample is drawn from a study of human T cells and chemical hapten exposure. Trimming removed 6 bases at V and 0 bases at J, with 17 bases between. The CDR3 has 16 residues. From germline, CDR1 is SGDLS and CDR2 YYNGEE. TCRdb passed the RACE reads through MiXCR, listing each CDR3 protein once. The sample contains some 70,000 distinct CDR3 sequences, more than 30% of which appear only once. Time point in this sample: patch test 1, 2 weeks after DPC sensitization. Treatment meaning: therapeutic diphenylcyclopropenone sensitization with weekly scalp DPC.

The sequence came from a middle-aged man with alopecia areata. Some clones in this sample may be carry-over from other donors' samples. The sequences come from whole blood, collected in connection with sensitization to the hapten diphenylcyclopropenone (DPC). The rearrangement joins TRBV9 to TRBJ2-3, with TRBD1 as a possible D gene (6 bases). The CDR3 bases are TGTGCCAGCAACGCTGGAACAGGGTCAAGCACAGATACGCAGTATTTT. This translates into CASNAGTGSSTDTQYF.